The 26 T cell receptor beta chains below come from one sample, sequenced in a study of cytomegalovirus exposure and HLA in healthy donors. PCR amplification relied on 60 Vbeta primers (plus 13 Jbeta primers). Here immunoSEQ multiplex PCR was the method, and the copy in TCRdb shows in-frame clones only, minus some. Of 120,000 to 150,000 clones listed, over 75% are singletons. The source material was PBMCs. The origin of the receptors is a woman aged 25 to 39 in good health and CMV-seronegative.

The chain carries TRBV5-6 and TRBJ1-2; D is perhaps TRBD1 (5 bases). Between the trimmed V and J ends, which lost 2 bases and 6 bases, there was a span of 20 bases. This CDR3 region has 16 residues. Germline lookup yields CDR1 SGHDT and CDR2 YYEEEE. The CDR3 DNA sequence: TGTGCCAGCAGCTTTTATGGGGGGTTTAAAAGGCATGGCTACACCTTC. It is translated as CASSFYGGFKRHGYTF.

The V gene is TRBV28, the J gene TRBJ1-1; D gene unclear. V was cut by 3 bases and J by 1 base, with 15 bases left in between. Germline CDR1 is MDHEN and CDR2 is SYDVKM. This CDR3 is 16 amino acids long. This chain's CDR3 is CASSLIGTESNTEAFF. CDR3 in DNA: TGTGCCAGCAGTTTGATCGGTACAGAGTCGAACACTGAAGCTTTCTTT. Looking up the rest from reference TRBV28 and TRBJ1-1 gives the full variable domain: DVKVTQSSRYLVKRTGEKVFLECVQDMDHENMFWYRQDPGLGLRLIYFSYDVKMKEKGDIPEGYSVSREKKERFSLILESASTNQTSMYLCASSLIGTESNTEAFFGQGTRLTVV.

This chain links TRBV5-1 with TRBJ2-1; D gene ambiguous. Germline values: CDR1 SGHRS, CDR2 YFSETQ. The length of the CDR3 is 15 residues. V lost 0 bases and J lost 0, with 7 bases in between. The CDR3 DNA is TGCGCCAGCAGCTTGGTACAGAGCTCCTACAATGAGCAGTTCTTC. Translation gives CASSLVQSSYNEQFF. Combining the CDR3 with reference TRBV5-1 and TRBJ2-1 gives the whole variable domain KAGVTQTPRYLIKTRGQQVTLSCSPISGHRSVSWYQQTPGQGLQFLFEYFSETQRNKGNFPGRFSGRQFSNSRSEMNVSTLELGDSALYLCASSLVQSSYNEQFFGPGTRLTVL.

The V call is TRBV5-4, the J call TRBJ1-2; no reliable D call. The CDR3 loop spans 11 amino acids. The germline V gene has CDR1 SGHNT and CDR2 YYREEE (reference sequence). Trimming removed 7 bases from V and 8 bases from J, with 12 bases in between. CDR3 sequence: CASSGRAGYTF. CDR3 DNA: TGTGCCAGCTCGGGGAGGGCGGGCTACACCTTC.

The rearrangement joins TRBV18 to TRBJ1-5; 9 positions agree with TRBD1. Per the germline V gene, CDR1 is KGHSH and CDR2 is LQKENI. V dropped 2 bases and J dropped 4; count of bases not matched to a gene: 6. This CDR3 is 16 amino acids long. CDR3 DNA sequence: TGTGCCAGCTCACCAAGGACAGGGGATAGAAATCAGCCCCAGCATTTT. Encoded protein: CASSPRTGDRNQPQHF.

V gene TRBV9 combines with J gene TRBJ2-7, with TRBD1 matching over 9 bases. The CDR3 is 15 amino acids. CDR1 SGDLS and CDR2 YYNGEE come from the germline V gene. V shed 0 bases and J 3 bases; nucleotides not matched to a gene: 4. CDR3 bases: TGTGCCAGCAGCGTAGCTACGGACAGGGGCTACGAGCAGTACTTC. Residues: CASSVATDRGYEQYF.

V is TRBV4-1 and J is TRBJ2-1; TRBD2 agrees at 9 bases. CDR1 and CDR2 (germline): MGHRA, YSYEKL. This CDR3 spans 16 amino acids. The J segment lost 5 bases and the V segment lost 1 base, leaving 6 bases of the junction unmatched. CDR3 residues: CASSQGGTSYHNEQFF. Here the CDR3 DNA reads TGCGCCAGCAGCCAAGGAGGGACTAGCTATCACAATGAGCAGTTCTTC.

V is TRBV7-2 and J is TRBJ2-5; TRBD2 agrees at 9 bases. The CDR3 extends over 16 amino acids. Losses at the gene ends were 0 bases for V and 5 bases for J; bases not matched to a gene: 7. CDR1 and CDR2 (germline): SGHTA, FQGNSA. The CDR3 protein is CASSLASGSGGETQYF. CDR3 coding DNA: TGTGCCAGCAGCTTAGCTAGCGGGAGTGGGGGGGAGACCCAGTACTTC.

The V gene is TRBV19, the J gene TRBJ2-5, with D maybe TRBD2 (7 bases). The V and J ends lost 6 bases and 7 bases respectively, with 18 bases between them. CDR1 is LNHDA, CDR2 SQIVND, per germline (reference sequence). The CDR3 consists of 14 residues. The CDR3 region is CASSRGADRGTQYF. CDR3 nucleotide sequence: TGTGCCAGTAGCCGGGGGGCTGATCGTGGGACCCAGTACTTC. The variable domain in full, completed from reference TRBV19 and TRBJ2-5, reads DGGITQSPKYLFRKEGQNVTLSCEQNLNHDAMYWYRQDPGQGLRLIYYSQIVNDFQKGDIAEGYSVSREKKESFPLTVTSAQKNPTAFYLCASSRGADRGTQYFGPGTRLLVL.

The chain is built from TRBV6-1 and TRBJ1-5; D is perhaps TRBD1 (6 bases). V was trimmed by 7 bases and J by 6 bases, leaving 19 bases between them. Germline V gene sequence: CDR1 MNHNS, CDR2 SASEGT. The CDR3 sequence is 15 residues long. The CDR3 protein is CASTPVSGVSQPQHF. As DNA, the CDR3 is TGTGCCAGCACGCCCGTGTCAGGGGTCTCTCAGCCCCAGCATTTT.

This clone was counted once. This chain uses TRBV19 with TRBJ2-2; TRBD1 matches 9 bases. After removal of 4 bases from V and 2 bases from J, the junction contained 2 bases not matched to a gene. The CDR3 consists of 15 residues. Germline CDR1 and CDR2: LNHDA and SQIVND (reference sequence). This CDR3 reads CASSRDRDNTGELFF. CDR3 nucleotide sequence: TGTGCCAGTAGTAGGGACAGGGATAACACCGGGGAGCTGTTTTTT. The full variable domain, with the rest looked up from reference TRBV19 and TRBJ2-2, is DGGITQSPKYLFRKEGQNVTLSCEQNLNHDAMYWYRQDPGQGLRLIYYSQIVNDFQKGDIAEGYSVSREKKESFPLTVTSAQKNPTAFYLCASSRDRDNTGELFFGEGSRLTVL.

The rearrangement joins TRBV2 to TRBJ1-3; D not resolved. The germline CDR1 and CDR2 sequences are SNHLY and FYNNEI. The CDR3 spans 14 residues. V shed 1 base and J shed 0 bases, with 4 bases lying between them. CDR3 sequence: CASSEGSSGNTIYF. The CDR3 DNA reads as TGTGCCAGCAGTGAAGGCAGCTCTGGAAACACCATATATTTT.

The V call is TRBV27, the J call TRBJ1-1; 11 nucleotides align to TRBD1. Germline lookup yields CDR1 MNHEY and CDR2 SMNVEV (reference sequence). There are 13 residues in the CDR3. With 5 bases clipped from V and 7 bases from J, the junction kept 3 bases outside the gene matches. CDR3 residues: CASSAGTGGEAFF. DNA for the CDR3: TGTGCCAGCAGTGCGGGGACAGGGGGTGAAGCTTTCTTT.

CDR3 residues: CASSLGGADGYTF. The CDR3, as DNA: TGCGCCAGCAGCTTGGGGGGCGCGGATGGCTACACCTTC. The J gene is TRBJ1-2, the V gene TRBV5-1, with a tentative D call TRBD1 (5 bases). The V end was cut by 0 bases, the J end by 6 bases, with 9 bases between. The length of the CDR3 is 13 residues. The V gene's germline CDR1 is SGHRS and CDR2 YFSETQ.

Notes on this clone: One junction end disagrees with the germline gene, perhaps due to a read error. The chain carries TRBV7-9 and TRBJ1-1, with D unresolved. The CDR3 spans 15 residues. CDR1 SEHNR and CDR2 FQNEAQ come from the germline V gene (reference sequence). The CDR3 reads CVSMRARTGNTEAFF. The CDR3 DNA reads as TGTGTCAGCATGAGGGCTAGAACGGGGAACACTGAAGCTTTCTTT.

The V and J genes are TRBV25-1 and TRBJ1-2; D unresolved. The CDR3 length is 13 residues. The V end lost 0 bases, the J end lost 8 bases, and 10 bases lay between the germline ends. Germline CDR1 and CDR2: MGHDK and SYGVNS. CDR3 DNA: TGTGCCAGCAGTGAATATGGAGGTCGCGGCTACACCTTC. It is translated as CASSEYGGRGYTF.

The chain combines TRBV21-1 with TRBJ2-1; the listed D gene, TRBD2, was not tested against the DNA. TRBV21-1 constitutes a pseudogene. This CDR3 comprises 18 residues. CDR3 sequence reads: CASSKAPRGSGRVIGQFF. The CDR3 bases are TGTGCCAGCAGCAAAGCCCCTCGAGGTAGCGGGAGGGTTATTGGGCAGTTCTTC.

The V call is TRBV2, the J call TRBJ2-4, with D perhaps matching TRBD1 (6 bases). With 7 bases removed from V and 2 bases from J, the gap between germline ends came to 9 bases. Germline lookup yields CDR1 SNHLY and CDR2 FYNNEI. This CDR3 is built from 13 residues. CDR3 sequence reads: CASNRETKNIQYF. For the CDR3, the DNA is TGTGCCAGCAACAGGGAAACCAAAAACATTCAGTACTTC.

The chain carries TRBV29-1 and TRBJ2-7, with 7 nucleotides matching TRBD1. CDR3 length: 14 amino acids. V lost 0 bases and J lost 5; bases outside the gene matches: 7. Germline V gene data show CDR1 as SQVTM and CDR2 as ANQGSEA. The CDR3 DNA is TGCAGCGTTGAAGATTCGACAGGGTGGGACGAGCAGTACTTC. Amino acid sequence: CSVEDSTGWDEQYF.

This clone occurred a few times. The chain employs TRBV6-5 and TRBJ2-7; 9 nucleotides align to TRBD2. This CDR3 contains 14 residues. The germline CDR1 and CDR2 sequences are MNHEY and SVGAGI. The V gene end was trimmed by 2 bases and the J gene end by 7 bases; junction bases not matched to a gene: 6. Written as DNA, the CDR3 is TGTGCCAGCAGTTACGGGCGGGGGGGCTTTGAGCAGTACTTC. Amino acid sequence: CASSYGRGGFEQYF.

This clone showed up just a few times. The V and J genes are TRBV4-3 and TRBJ1-1; D ambiguous. V lost 1 base to trimming and J lost 8 bases, with 8 bases between them. Germline CDR1 reads LGHNA; CDR2 reads YSLEER. The CDR3 is 12 amino acids. The CDR3 nucleotides read TGCGCCAGCAGCCAAGTCGGTTTCGAAGCTTTCTTT. This codes for CASSQVGFEAFF.

This chain uses TRBV2 with TRBJ1-5; no firm D call. The ends were cut back, 8 bases at V and 11 bases at J, with 19 bases in the middle. The germline V gene encodes CDR1 SNHLY and CDR2 FYNNEI. This CDR3 has 13 residues. The CDR3 coding sequence is TGTGCCAGCGGATGGGCCCCGGAATCAGCCCAGCATTTT. Translated: CASGWAPESAQHF.

This clone was counted a single time. The chain employs TRBV5-1 and TRBJ2-5, with 10 bases lining up with TRBD1. CDR3 size: 15 residues. V was clipped by 4 bases and J by 6 bases; unmatched bases: 9. The germline gives CDR1 SGHRS, CDR2 YFSETQ. For the CDR3, the DNA is TGCGCCAGCAGCGTGGACAGGGGGGAAGGAAAGACCCAGTACTTC. Protein sequence: CASSVDRGEGKTQYF.

The V gene is TRBV5-1, the J gene TRBJ1-1; weak D call: TRBD1 (5 bases). The V and J ends lost 0 bases and 3 bases respectively, with 9 bases between them. The CDR3 is 14 residues long. Germline V lookup: CDR1 SGHRS, CDR2 YFSETQ. The CDR3 protein is CASSLVPRDTEAFF. Written as DNA, the CDR3 is TGCGCCAGCAGCTTGGTCCCCAGGGACACTGAAGCTTTCTTT. The full variable domain, in which reference TRBV5-1 and TRBJ1-1 provide the parts outside the CDR3, is KAGVTQTPRYLIKTRGQQVTLSCSPISGHRSVSWYQQTPGQGLQFLFEYFSETQRNKGNFPGRFSGRQFSNSRSEMNVSTLELGDSALYLCASSLVPRDTEAFFGQGTRLTVV.

CDR3 loop: CASSLATGTGLATNEKLFF. The CDR3 nucleotides read TGTGCCAGCAGCCTAGCGACCGGGACAGGGCTTGCAACTAATGAAAAACTGTTTTTT. The chain combines TRBV9 with TRBJ1-4; 9 nucleotides align to TRBD1. This CDR3 is 19 amino acids long. CDR1 SGDLS and CDR2 YYNGEE come from the germline V gene. The junction had 13 bases not matched to a gene; V was cut back by 4 bases and J by 0 bases.

V and J are TRBV29-1 and TRBJ2-1; 11 bases fit TRBD2. The V segment lost 5 bases and the J segment 0 bases; nucleotides outside the gene matches: 6. Germline CDR1 is SQVTM and CDR2 is ANQGSEA. The length of the CDR3 is 16 residues. CDR3 sequence reads: CSVRGTSGFSYNEQFF. DNA of the CDR3: TGCAGCGTTAGGGGGACTAGCGGTTTCTCCTACAATGAGCAGTTCTTC.